Reported below is one TCR beta chain. Its antigen specificity is not known. No clone much larger than this one lies a single base away; base qualities are absent. TCRbeta CDR3 regions were amplified from genomic DNA by means of the immunoSEQ Assay, a bias-controlled multiplex PCR. In the paper's pipeline: Within the assay, amplification of reference gene primers was used to estimate how many nucleated cells each sample contained. To quantify the absolute abundance of each unique TCRbeta CDR3 rearrangement, sequence reads were collapsed and filtered. For each sample, productive Simpson clonality was calculated by taking the square root of Simpson's diversity index across productive rearrangements. Not all clones reach the TCRdb copy of this immuneACCESS table, which keeps in-frame sequences only. Checked studies attribute under half of the gap to unresolved V genes and leave the rest unexplained. That table supplies the V and J calls and clone size; D and trimming were determined from the DNA. A total of approximately 200,000 clones appear in this sample, 65% to 85% of them only once. The top ten constitute more than 2.5% of the sample.

The data were taken from a study of blood T cell repertoires in COVID-19 (dated by TCRdb to 2018 to 2020). Some background on the complete study: Samples from collaborators originated in the United States, Italy and Spain and spanned both the acute and convalescent phases of COVID-19. Where available, HLA class I and class II types were obtained from metadata supplied by the sample provider rather than from assay-based typing. The samples were drawn from two sources: the first 160 participants of the ongoing ImmuneRACE study, and over 1,000 subjects contributed by 6 global collaborators. The prospective study material was composed of cDNA or gDNA derived from T cells, B-cell-depleted T cells, or PBMCs. Sample metadata almost always included a de-identified subject ID, COVID-19 status, age in years and sex. The dataset comprised deeply sampled blood TCRbeta repertoires from subjects exposed to, actively infected with, or recovered from COVID-19. The repertoires were released in a freely available public database meant as a resource for research on the immune response to SARS-CoV-2. The full study reports these points: The quantity of clinical and demographic metadata differed by source and by participant and was supplied without curation.

A second Seattle source provided samples from volunteer blood donors who had recovered from COVID-19. Each collaborating institution followed its own protocols to collect whole blood in K2EDTA tubes. For TCRbeta analysis, collaborator samples were shipped as frozen whole blood, as isolated PBMCs, or as DNA extracted from either sample type. The V end loses 6 bases and the J end loses 3 bases, and a stretch of 11 bases separates them. The germline V gene sets CDR1 to ENHRY and CDR2 to SYGVKD. Inclusive of the bounding cysteine and phenylalanine, the CDR3 is 14 residues long. Here the CDR3 DNA is all that survives: 42 bases in frame from base 1.

The rearranged segments are TRBV10-3 and TRBJ1-4, and TRBD1 may be the D gene, going by 6 matching bases. The material sequenced was peripheral blood. This receptor was identified in a woman aged 25 to 45 who had recovered from COVID-19. The DNA sequence is given as TGTGCCATCAGACAGGGTGGCCCTAATGAAAAACTGTTTTTT. Its translation reads: CAIRQGGPNEKLFF.